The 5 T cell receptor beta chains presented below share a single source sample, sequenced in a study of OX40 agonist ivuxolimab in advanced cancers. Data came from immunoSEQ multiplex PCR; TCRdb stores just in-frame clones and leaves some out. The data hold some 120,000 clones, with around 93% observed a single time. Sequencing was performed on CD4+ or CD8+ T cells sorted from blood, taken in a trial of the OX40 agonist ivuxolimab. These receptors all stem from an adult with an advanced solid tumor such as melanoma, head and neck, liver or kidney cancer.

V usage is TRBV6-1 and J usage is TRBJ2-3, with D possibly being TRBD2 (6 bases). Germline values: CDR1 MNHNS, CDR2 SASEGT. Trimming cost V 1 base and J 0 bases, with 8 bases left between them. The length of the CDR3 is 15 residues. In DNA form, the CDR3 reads TGTGCCAGCAGTGAAGGGGCGGGAAGCACAGATACGCAGTATTTT. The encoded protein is CASSEGAGSTDTQYF.

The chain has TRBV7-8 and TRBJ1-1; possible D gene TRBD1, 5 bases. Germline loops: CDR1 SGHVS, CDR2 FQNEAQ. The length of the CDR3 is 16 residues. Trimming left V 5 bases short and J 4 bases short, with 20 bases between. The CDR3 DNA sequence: TGTGCCAGCAGCCCCCTTAACTCCAGGGTTCCCACTGAAGCTTTCTTT. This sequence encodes CASSPLNSRVPTEAFF.

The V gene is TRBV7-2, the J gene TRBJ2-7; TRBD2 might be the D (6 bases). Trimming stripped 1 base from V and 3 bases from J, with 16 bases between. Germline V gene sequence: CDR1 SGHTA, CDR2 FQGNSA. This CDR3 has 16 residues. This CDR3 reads CASSLVPGEGGYEQYF. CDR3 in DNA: TGTGCCAGCAGCTTAGTACCGGGCGAGGGAGGCTACGAGCAGTACTTC.

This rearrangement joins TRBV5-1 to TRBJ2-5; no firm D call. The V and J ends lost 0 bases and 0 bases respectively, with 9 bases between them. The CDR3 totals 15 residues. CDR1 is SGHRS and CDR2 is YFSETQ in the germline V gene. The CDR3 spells CASSLEQRYQETQYF. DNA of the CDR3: TGCGCCAGCAGCTTGGAACAGAGGTACCAAGAGACCCAGTACTTC.

As DNA, the CDR3 is TGTGCTAGTGGTGCCCAGCGGCGGGAGGGCACCGGGGAGCTGTTTTTT. This sequence encodes CASGAQRREGTGELFF. The genes are TRBV12-5 and TRBJ2-2; 9 nucleotides agree with TRBD2. In germline, CDR1 is LGHNT, CDR2 FRNRAP. The CDR3 consists of 16 residues. The J segment lost 4 bases and the V segment lost 5 bases, leaving 8 bases of the junction unmatched. The whole variable domain, remainder taken from reference TRBV12-5 and TRBJ2-2, is DARVTQTPRHKVTEMGQEVTMRCQPILGHNTVFWYRQTMMQGLELLAYFRNRAPLDDSGMPKDRFSAEMPDATLATLKIQPSEPRDSAVYFCASGAQRREGTGELFFGEGSRLTVL.